Below, 27 T cell receptor beta chains from the same sample are listed, as sequenced in a study of control samples from healthy donors and cancer patients. Sequencing was performed with immunoSEQ multiplex PCR; in TCRdb, only in-frame clones are kept and a portion is missing. The sample has 98,000 or so clones, 75% to 85% seen once. The sequencing sample was made of blood. These receptors came from a woman in her 30s in good health.

The rearrangement joins TRBV29-1 to TRBJ2-3, with no clear D. Trimming cost V 7 bases and J 7 bases, with 12 bases left between them. This CDR3 spans 11 amino acids. Germline CDR1 reads SQVTM; CDR2 reads ANQGSEA. CDR3 bases: TGCAGCGCCCAGATCGGAAATACGCAGTATTTT. This gives the protein CSAQIGNTQYF.

The V and J genes are TRBV5-1 and TRBJ2-7; D uncertain. Germline CDR1 reads SGHRS; CDR2 reads YFSETQ. V was pared by 4 bases and J by 3 bases, with 8 bases between. CDR3 length equals 12 residues. CDR3 in amino acids: CASSRGRYEQYF. The CDR3 nucleotides read TGCGCCAGCAGCCGTGGCCGCTACGAGCAGTACTTC.

The rearrangement links TRBV6-1 to TRBJ2-1; no firm D call. V was pared by 1 base and J by 7 bases, with 8 bases between. Germline assignment: CDR1 MNHNS and CDR2 SASEGT. This CDR3 is built from 13 residues. Written as DNA, the CDR3 is TGTGCCAGCAGTGAAGGGGCCGAGAATGAGCAGTTCTTC. This sequence encodes CASSEGAENEQFF.

The CDR3 sequence is CSVVGRASTAYEQYF. CDR3 coding DNA: TGCAGCGTTGTCGGGAGGGCTTCAACCGCCTACGAGCAGTACTTC. The gene calls are TRBV29-1 and TRBJ2-7; TRBD2 aligns across 8 bases. The CDR3 is made up of 15 amino acids. The ends lost 4 bases at V and 2 bases at J; junction bases unmatched: 10. From germline, CDR1 is SQVTM and CDR2 ANQGSEA.

The chain joins TRBV9 to TRBJ1-1; D not resolved. The CDR3 spans 15 residues. The V gene lost 0 bases and the J gene lost 2 bases, with 11 bases spanning the gap. Per germline, CDR1 SGDLS and CDR2 YYNGEE. The CDR3 is CASSVALGRNTEAFF. The CDR3 nucleotides are TGTGCCAGCAGCGTAGCCCTCGGTAGAAACACTGAAGCTTTCTTT.

This chain connects TRBV19 to TRBJ1-1, with D unresolved. This CDR3 comprises 14 residues. Trimming took off 7 bases at V and 1 base at J, with 13 bases between the two ends. Germline assignment: CDR1 LNHDA and CDR2 SQIVND (reference sequence). The CDR3 DNA sequence: TGTGCCAGTAATACCTTCCCGGGGAACACTGAAGCTTTCTTT. Translating it yields CASNTFPGNTEAFF.

This chain joins TRBV7-8 and TRBJ2-1; 12 bases line up with TRBD1. The CDR3 is made up of 16 amino acids. The junction had 9 bases not matched to a gene; V was cut back by 4 bases and J by 8 bases. The germline V gene encodes CDR1 SGHVS and CDR2 FQNEAQ. The CDR3 nucleotides are TGTGCCAGCAGCTCCTACCGGGACAGGGGGCGGGATGAGCAGTTCTTC. As protein: CASSSYRDRGRDEQFF.

The sample holds a few counts of this clone. The chain carries TRBV10-3 and TRBJ2-7; 7 bases map to TRBD2. This CDR3 region has 15 residues. The V and J ends lost 2 bases and 7 bases, in that order; junction bases with no gene match: 11. Germline V gene sequence: CDR1 ENHRY, CDR2 SYGVKD. The CDR3 spells CAISERRDSSGEQYF. In nucleotides, the CDR3 is TGTGCCATCAGTGAGCGCCGGGATTCTAGCGGAGAGCAGTACTTC.

This sequence joins TRBV6-1 and TRBJ1-1, with D possibly matching TRBD1 (6 bases). The germline gives CDR1 MNHNS, CDR2 SASEGT. This CDR3 has 14 amino acids. V was trimmed by 2 bases and J by 1 base, leaving 8 bases between them. The CDR3 nucleotides are TGTGCCAGCAGTGAATGGGGACAGAACACTGAAGCTTTCTTT. Protein: CASSEWGQNTEAFF.

The V call is TRBV3-1 (or the pseudogene TRBV3-2), the J call TRBJ2-7; D ambiguous. The CDR3 length is 12 residues. In germline, CDR1 is LGHDT, CDR2 YNNKEL (reference sequence). The V and J ends lost 3 bases and 3 bases respectively, with 6 bases between them. CDR3 in DNA: TGTGCCAGCAGCCAGGCAAACTACGAGCAGTACTTC. Translation gives CASSQANYEQYF.

The chain carries TRBV15 and TRBJ2-3; the match to TRBD1 covers 8 bases. The CDR3 spans 15 residues. The germline V gene has CDR1 LNHNV and CDR2 YYDKDF (reference sequence). V lost 5 bases and J lost 2; bases outside the gene matches: 6. The CDR3: CATSVQGGATDTQYF. For the CDR3, the DNA is TGTGCCACCAGCGTACAGGGGGGCGCCACAGATACGCAGTATTTT.

The chain carries TRBV4-3 and TRBJ2-3; a possible D gene is TRBD2 (5 bases). V shed 2 bases and J shed 1 base, with 10 bases lying between them. This CDR3 comprises 15 residues. CDR1 is LGHNA, CDR2 YSLEER, per germline. The DNA for the CDR3 is TGCGCCAGCAGCCAAAGGCTAGCTGGCACAGATACGCAGTATTTT. It codes for CASSQRLAGTDTQYF.

The chain employs TRBV12-3 or TRBV12-4 and TRBJ2-5; TRBD2 matches 8 bases. Trimming took 6 bases from V and 4 from J; bases not matched to a gene: 4. The CDR3 is 13 residues long. The chain's CDR3 is CASSPGGAETQYF. The CDR3, as DNA: TGTGCCAGCAGCCCCGGGGGGGCAGAGACCCAGTACTTC.

This clone was seen ten or more times. The chain is built from TRBV10-3 and TRBJ2-3; D could derive from TRBD1 or TRBD2 (8 bases each). In germline, CDR1 is ENHRY, CDR2 SYGVKD. The V and J ends lost 8 bases and 2 bases respectively, with 17 bases between them. The CDR3 extends over 15 amino acids. This CDR3 reads CAIREGDRHTDTQYF. CDR3 nucleotide sequence: TGTGCCATCCGGGAGGGGGACAGGCACACAGATACGCAGTATTTT.

CDR3 nucleotide sequence: TGCAGCGTTGCTCCCGGGGGAACTGAAGCTTTCTTT. Translating it yields CSVAPGGTEAFF. The rearrangement joins TRBV29-1 to TRBJ1-1, with D maybe TRBD1 (5 bases). The CDR3 extends over 12 amino acids. Germline CDR1 and CDR2: SQVTM and ANQGSEA. The ends were cut back, 4 bases at V and 5 bases at J, with 11 bases in the middle.

The V call is TRBV6-1, the J call TRBJ2-7, with D unclear. Per the germline V gene, CDR1 is MNHNS and CDR2 is SASEGT. Deletions cut 0 bases from V and 6 bases from J, with 3 bases between. The length of the CDR3 is 11 residues. CDR3 protein: CASSEALEQYF. The CDR3 bases are TGTGCCAGCAGTGAAGCGCTCGAGCAGTACTTC.

V usage is TRBV10-3 and J usage is TRBJ2-2; tentative D call: TRBD2 (6 bases). The length of the CDR3 is 12 residues. V lost 10 bases and J lost 4, with 10 bases in between. CDR1 is ENHRY, CDR2 SYGVKD, per germline. CDR3 protein: CATSGGTGELFF. For the CDR3, the DNA is TGTGCCACCTCCGGGGGCACCGGGGAGCTGTTTTTT.

The chain has TRBV19 and TRBJ1-2; D is undetermined. This CDR3 has 13 residues. The germline CDR1 and CDR2 sequences are LNHDA and SQIVND (reference sequence). The V gene lost 3 bases and the J gene lost 5 bases, with 10 bases spanning the gap. For the CDR3, the DNA is TGTGCCAGTAGTATGGCAGGTTCTTATGGCTACACCTTC. It yields the protein CASSMAGSYGYTF.

The chain is built from TRBV11-2 and TRBJ1-6, with unresolved D. Trimming stripped 1 base from V and 6 bases from J, with 10 bases between. This CDR3 is 15 amino acids long. Germline V gives CDR1 SGHAT, CDR2 FQNNGV. CDR3 sequence reads: CASSLVMGGNSPLHF. The DNA of the CDR3 is TGTGCCAGCAGCTTAGTTATGGGCGGTAATTCACCCCTCCACTTT. The whole variable domain, remainder taken from reference TRBV11-2 and TRBJ1-6, is EAGVAQSPRYKIIEKRQSVAFWCNPISGHATLYWYQQILGQGPKLLIQFQNNGVVDDSQLPKDRFSAERLKGVDSTLKIQPAKLEDSAVYLCASSLVMGGNSPLHFGNGTRLTVT.

The chain carries TRBV5-1 and TRBJ2-7; the match to TRBD1 covers 8 bases. Germline trimming cut 0 bases from V and 5 bases from J; bases unmatched to any gene: 10. The CDR3 sequence is 16 residues long. Germline CDR1 reads SGHRS; CDR2 reads YFSETQ. CDR3 region: CASSLGTGNVRNEQYF. CDR3 sequence (DNA): TGCGCCAGCAGCTTGGGGACAGGGAACGTGAGGAACGAGCAGTACTTC. Complete variable domain (other parts from reference TRBV5-1 and TRBJ2-7): KAGVTQTPRYLIKTRGQQVTLSCSPISGHRSVSWYQQTPGQGLQFLFEYFSETQRNKGNFPGRFSGRQFSNSRSEMNVSTLELGDSALYLCASSLGTGNVRNEQYFGPGTRLTVT.

The chain recombines TRBV7-9 with TRBJ1-1, with D tentatively TRBD1 (5 bases). Trimming removed 1 base from V and 2 bases from J, with 11 bases in between. The CDR3 is 15 amino acids. CDR1 is SEHNR and CDR2 is FQNEAQ in the germline V gene (reference sequence). The CDR3 DNA is TGTGCCAGCAGCTTAGAAGGGGTTACTAACACTGAAGCTTTCTTT. Its translation is CASSLEGVTNTEAFF.

The chain is built from TRBV6-5 and TRBJ2-7; possible D gene TRBD1, 6 bases. V was pared by 2 bases and J by 6 bases, with 14 bases between. Germline CDR1 MNHEY, CDR2 SVGAGI. CDR3 length: 14 residues. This CDR3 reads CASSYTRGPGEQYF. The DNA of the CDR3 is TGTGCCAGCAGTTACACCAGGGGTCCGGGCGAGCAGTACTTC.

This chain links TRBV30 with TRBJ1-1; D gene uncertain. V was shortened by 0 bases and J by 4 bases, with 6 bases between the two germline ends. The V gene's germline CDR1 is GTSNPN and CDR2 SVGIG (reference sequence). The CDR3 is 12 residues long. The CDR3 DNA sequence: TGTGCCTGGAGTGTACGGGTCACTGAAGCTTTCTTT. Translation gives CAWSVRVTEAFF.

This clone was counted between two and nine times. The chain uses TRBV2 and TRBJ1-6; D is ambiguous. Germline values: CDR1 SNHLY, CDR2 FYNNEI. There are 14 residues in the CDR3. V lost 4 bases, J lost 0 bases, and 4 bases lay in between. DNA for the CDR3: TGTGCCAGCAGTGTGAGCTCCTATAATTCACCCCTCCACTTT. Translation gives CASSVSSYNSPLHF.

The chain is built from TRBV7-9 and TRBJ1-1; D is ambiguous. CDR3 length equals 14 residues. V was shortened by 0 bases and J by 1 base, with 6 bases between the two germline ends. The germline V gene encodes CDR1 SEHNR and CDR2 FQNEAQ (reference sequence). The CDR3: CASSLAQANTEAFF. In nucleotides, the CDR3 is TGTGCCAGCAGCTTAGCCCAGGCGAACACTGAAGCTTTCTTT.

This chain links TRBV30 with TRBJ1-6; D remains ambiguous. The germline V gene encodes CDR1 GTSNPN and CDR2 SVGIG (reference sequence). Between the trimmed V and J ends, which lost 7 bases and 14 bases, there was a span of 24 bases. The CDR3 spans 14 residues. CDR3 sequence (DNA): TGTGCCTCTTATCTGACGGGTGGACTTAGGTCCCTCCACTTT. Encoded protein: CASYLTGGLRSLHF. Looking up the rest from reference TRBV30 and TRBJ1-6 gives the full variable domain: SQTIHQWPATLVQPVGSPLSLECTVEGTSNPNLYWYRQAAGRGLQLLFYSVGIGQISSEVPQNLSASRPQDRQFILSSKKLLLSDSGFYLCASYLTGGLRSLHFGNGTRLTVT.

The chain links TRBV5-4 to TRBJ1-4; 9 bases are shared with TRBD1. The CDR3 loop spans 14 amino acids. From germline, CDR1 is SGHNT and CDR2 YYREEE (reference sequence). Losses at the gene ends were 4 bases for V and 8 bases for J; bases not matched to a gene: 6. CDR3 sequence: CASSPGQGGEKLFF. The CDR3 DNA reads TGTGCCAGCAGCCCGGGACAGGGTGGCGAAAAACTGTTTTTT.